These T cell receptor beta chains were read from a single sample in a study of response to subunit inactivated influenza vaccine. In TCRdb, the RT-PCR reads were re-called with MiXCR into one record per CDR3 protein. The sample contains 150,000 to 200,000 distinct CDR3 sequences, approximately 12% of which appear only once. These data also featured in a second study, about T cells expressing NK-cell markers.

Sequences were derived from CD8+ T cells sorted from PBMCs, sampled roughly 13 days after vaccination. The receptors here all came from a man aged 50 to 60 who received an inactivated influenza vaccine. CDR3s include the opening cysteine and the closing phenylalanine or tryptophan. Each record gives: J gene, V gene, D gene, clone size, CDR3 DNA, CDR3 protein. A D gene is named only where the DNA matches it firmly. The size entry is marked missing in some rows and otherwise reads once, few, many or a size class.

>TRBJ1-2|TRBV12-3/TRBV12-4|NA|many
TGTGCCAGCAGCCCCGCAGGGAACTATGGCTACACCTTC
CASSPAGNYGYTF
>TRBJ2-5|TRBV7-2|TRBD2|few
TGTGCCAGCAGCTCCGGGACTAGGTTACTAGAGACCCAGTACTTC
CASSSGTRLLETQYF
>TRBJ2-5|TRBV29-1|NA|many
TGCAGCACCAACCCACTGACAGGCGAGGGCGAGACCCAGTACTTC
CSTNPLTGEGETQYF
>TRBJ2-1|TRBV9|NA|NA
TGTGCCAGCAGCGTAGGAGGGAGTAGGGATGAGCAGTTCTTC
CASSVGGSRDEQFF
>TRBJ2-6|TRBV6-1|TRBD1|many
TGTGCCAGCAGCCCCTTCGGACAGGGTTGGACTGGGGCCAACGTCCTGACTTTC
CASSPFGQGWTGANVLTF
>TRBJ1-2|TRBV5-1|NA|many
TGCGCCAGCAGCTTGGCCGACGGTCCTAACTATGGCTACACCTTC
CASSLADGPNYGYTF
>TRBJ2-7|TRBV25-1|NA|NA
TGTGCCAGTGCTGATTTGAGGGAGCAGTACTTC
CASADLREQYF
>TRBJ1-1|TRBV12-3/TRBV12-4|TRBD1|NA
TGTGCCAGCAACCCAGGGGGGACTGAAGCTTTCTTT
CASNPGGTEAFF
>TRBJ2-1|TRBV18|NA|many
TGTGCCAGCTCACATCAGTTCAATGAGCAGTTCTTC
CASSHQFNEQFF
>TRBJ2-1|TRBV16|TRBD2|NA
TGTGCCAGCAGCCAAAGCCATAGCGGGAGGGCCGCCTATGAGCAGTTCTTC
CASSQSHSGRAAYEQFF
>TRBJ2-7|TRBV28|NA|NA
TGTGCCAGCAGTTTCTATTCCGGGCCCTCCTACGAGCAGTACTTC
CASSFYSGPSYEQYF
>TRBJ1-3|TRBV7-6|NA|NA
TGTGCCAGCAGCTTAGGTACGAGCTCTGGAAACACCATATATTTT
CASSLGTSSGNTIYF